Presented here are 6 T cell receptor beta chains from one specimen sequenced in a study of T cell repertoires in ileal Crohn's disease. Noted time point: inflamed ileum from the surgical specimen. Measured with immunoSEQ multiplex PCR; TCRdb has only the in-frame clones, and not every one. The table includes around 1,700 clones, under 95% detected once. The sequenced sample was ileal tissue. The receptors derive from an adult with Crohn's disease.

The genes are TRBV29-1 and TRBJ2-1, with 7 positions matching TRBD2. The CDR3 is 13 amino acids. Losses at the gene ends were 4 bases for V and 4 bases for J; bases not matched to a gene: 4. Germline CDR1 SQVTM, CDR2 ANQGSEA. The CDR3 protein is CSVGVGRYNEQFF. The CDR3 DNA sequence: TGCAGCGTTGGAGTCGGGAGGTACAATGAGCAGTTCTTC.

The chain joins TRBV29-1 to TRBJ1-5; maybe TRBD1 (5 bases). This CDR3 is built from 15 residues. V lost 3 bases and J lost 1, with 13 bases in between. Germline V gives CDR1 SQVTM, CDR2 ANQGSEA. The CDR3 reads CSVEVGSGSNQPQHF. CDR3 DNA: TGCAGCGTTGAGGTAGGGTCAGGGAGCAATCAGCCCCAGCATTTT. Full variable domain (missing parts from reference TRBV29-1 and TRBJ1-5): SAVISQKPSRDICQRGTSLTIQCQVDSQVTMMFWYRQQPGQSLTLIATANQGSEATYESGFVIDKFPISRPNLTFSTLTVSNMSPEDSSIYLCSVEVGSGSNQPQHFGDGTRLSIL.

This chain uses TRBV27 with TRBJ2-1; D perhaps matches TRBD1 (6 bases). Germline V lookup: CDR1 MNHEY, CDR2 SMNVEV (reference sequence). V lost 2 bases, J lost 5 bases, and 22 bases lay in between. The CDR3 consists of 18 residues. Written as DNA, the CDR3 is TGTGCCAGCAGTTTAAAGTTCTGGGACATTCCTGGGAACAATGAGCAGTTCTTC. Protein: CASSLKFWDIPGNNEQFF.

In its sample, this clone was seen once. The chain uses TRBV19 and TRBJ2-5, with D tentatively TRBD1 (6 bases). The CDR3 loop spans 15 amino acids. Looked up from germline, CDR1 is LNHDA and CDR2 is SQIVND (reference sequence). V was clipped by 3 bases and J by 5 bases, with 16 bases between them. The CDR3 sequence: CASSIVGHSGETQYF. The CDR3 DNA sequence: TGTGCCAGTAGTATTGTGGGACACTCGGGGGAGACCCAGTACTTC.

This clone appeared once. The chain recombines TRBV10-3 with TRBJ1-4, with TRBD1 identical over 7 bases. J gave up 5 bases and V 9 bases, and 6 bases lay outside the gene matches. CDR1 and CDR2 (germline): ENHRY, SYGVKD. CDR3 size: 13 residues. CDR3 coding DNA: TGTGCCATTCGGGACAGTCTGAATGAAAAACTGTTTTTT. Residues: CAIRDSLNEKLFF.

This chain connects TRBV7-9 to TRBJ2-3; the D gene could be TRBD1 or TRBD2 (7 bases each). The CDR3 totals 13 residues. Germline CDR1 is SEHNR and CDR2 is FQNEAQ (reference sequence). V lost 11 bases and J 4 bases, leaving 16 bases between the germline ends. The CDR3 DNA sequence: TGTGCCGCCGAATCAGGGGGGGCAGATACGCAGTATTTT. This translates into CAAESGGADTQYF.